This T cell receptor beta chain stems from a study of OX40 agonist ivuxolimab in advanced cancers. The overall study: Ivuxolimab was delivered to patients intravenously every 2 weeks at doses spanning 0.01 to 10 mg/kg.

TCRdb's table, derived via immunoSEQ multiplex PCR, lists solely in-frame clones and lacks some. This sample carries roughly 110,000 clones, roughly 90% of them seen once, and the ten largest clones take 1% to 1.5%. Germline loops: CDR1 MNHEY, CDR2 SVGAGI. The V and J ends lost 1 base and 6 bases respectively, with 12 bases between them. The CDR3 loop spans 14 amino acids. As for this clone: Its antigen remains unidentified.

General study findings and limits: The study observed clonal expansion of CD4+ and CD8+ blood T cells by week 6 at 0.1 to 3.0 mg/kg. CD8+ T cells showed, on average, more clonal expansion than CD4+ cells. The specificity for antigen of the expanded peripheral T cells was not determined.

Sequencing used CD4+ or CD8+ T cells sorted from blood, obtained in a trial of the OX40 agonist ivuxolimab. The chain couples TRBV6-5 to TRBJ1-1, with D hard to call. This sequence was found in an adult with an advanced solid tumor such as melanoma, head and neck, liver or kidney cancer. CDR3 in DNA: TGTGCCAGCAGTTACTTCGGCGGCGGGTCTGAAGCTTTCTTT. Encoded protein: CASSYFGGGSEAFF.